A selection of T cell receptor beta chains follows, all from one sample in a study of blood T cell repertoires in COVID-19. The protocol was immunoSEQ multiplex PCR, while the TCRdb copy is restricted to in-frame clones and leaves out a portion. There are approximately 240,000 clones in the sample; 83% occur only once, and 5.5% lies in the top ten. The sample taken for sequencing was peripheral blood. The receptors come from a human donor in a cohort sampled during active COVID-19. Each CDR3 is given with its conserved first and last residue. Fields, in order: clone size, V gene, CDR3 protein. For some rows the clone size is stated as once, few or many, or as a class when expanded; others skip it.

>-|TRBV7-2
CASSLQGAVDTQYF
>-|TRBV19
CASSMDRDTYYGYTF
>-|TRBV7-2
CASSVHGPGQGLETQYF
>-|TRBV19
CASSMDGRTDTQYF
>-|TRBV7-2
CASSLDAGAYEQYF
>-|TRBV11-1
CASSRDRRQETQYF
>-|TRBV6-5
CASSYSSGYLNYGYTF
>once|TRBV7-2
CASTGGPNYGYTF
>once|TRBV14
CASSQGTDKLTGELFF
>many|TRBV7-2
CASSFGTSGRANEQYF
>-|TRBV7-9
CASSLGQGNEKLFF
>once|TRBV7-9
CASSRPGLRIYEQYF
>-|TRBV11-2
CASSSLQGRSTDTQYF